Listed here is a single TCR beta chain. The protocol was immunoSEQ multiplex PCR, while the TCRdb copy is restricted to in-frame clones and leaves out a portion. The profile shows tens of thousands of clones, about 86% of them singletons. The entry originates in a study of technical replicates of blood from a handful of donors. V dropped 0 bases and J dropped 3 bases, with 15 bases sitting between them. There are 17 residues in the CDR3. CDR1 and CDR2 (germline): SGHVS, FQNEAQ. The TCR sequence derives from a human donor in good health. Some clones in this sample may be carry-over from other donors' samples. Input material: PBMCs. The chain recombines TRBV7-8 with TRBJ1-3, with a tentative D call TRBD1 (6 bases). The CDR3 region is CASSLAFPQGSGNTIYF. CDR3 coding DNA: TGTGCCAGCAGCTTAGCGTTTCCGCAGGGGAGTGGAAACACCATATATTTT.